This is a list of T cell receptor beta chains from one sample in a study of beta chain features in type 1 diabetes. Measured with immunoSEQ multiplex PCR; TCRdb has only the in-frame clones, and not every one. Of 900,000 or so clones in the sample, under 20% are singletons; the top ten hold roughly 0.025%. What was sequenced was naive CD4+ T cells from blood. The origin of the receptors is a woman under 30 in good health. CDR3s include the opening cysteine and the closing phenylalanine or tryptophan. The D gene is left open where the match is weak. Where a row states a size, it is once, few, many or the class of an expanded clone; other rows omit it.

>TRBD2|TRBJ2-3|TRBV28|few
CASSPITSGRDTQYF
TGTGCCAGCAGTCCCATAACTAGCGGGAGAGATACGCAGTATTTT
>TRBD1|TRBJ1-4|TRBV15|NA
CATSRDRDRGEKLFF
TGTGCCACCAGCAGAGACCGGGACAGGGGTGAAAAACTGTTTTTT
>NA|TRBJ1-4|TRBV2|NA
CASSDRGHANEKLFF
TGTGCCAGCAGTGACCGGGGTCATGCTAATGAAAAACTGTTTTTT
>NA|TRBJ2-5|TRBV4-1|NA
CASSQVPGRVPGTQYF
TGCGCCAGCAGCCAAGTCCCAGGGAGAGTCCCGGGGACCCAGTACTTC
>TRBD2|TRBJ2-7|TRBV5-6|NA
CASSLWVTSGRFASYEQYF
TGTGCCAGCAGCTTGTGGGTGACTAGCGGGAGGTTCGCGTCCTACGAGCAGTACTTC
>NA|TRBJ1-2|TRBV4-1|NA
CASSPGFDSDYGYTF
TGCGCCAGCAGCCCGGGATTTGACAGTGACTATGGCTACACCTTC
>TRBD2|TRBJ2-1|TRBV9|NA
CASSAPTSGPTNEQFF
TGTGCCAGCAGCGCGCCGACTAGCGGGCCGACCAATGAGCAGTTCTTC
>NA|TRBJ2-5|TRBV6-1|NA
CASRGAGAVETQYF
TGTGCCAGCAGAGGGGCAGGGGCCGTCGAGACCCAGTACTTC
>NA|TRBJ1-5|TRBV18|few
CASSPRTGTDQPQHF
TGTGCCAGCTCACCGCGCACAGGTACAGATCAGCCCCAGCATTTT
>TRBD2|TRBJ2-3|TRBV7-2|NA
CASSPRTSGRLGRDTQYF
TGTGCCAGCAGCCCGAGGACTAGCGGGAGGCTGGGAAGAGATACGCAGTATTTT
>TRBD1|TRBJ1-2|TRBV9|NA
CASSVRGQAYSRDGYTF
TGTGCCAGCAGCGTGCGGGGACAGGCCTATTCCAGAGATGGCTACACCTTC
>NA|TRBJ1-1|TRBV5-6|few
CASSSGGRWQGNTEAFF
TGTGCCAGCAGCTCCGGTGGTAGGTGGCAGGGGAACACTGAAGCTTTCTTT
>NA|TRBJ2-1|TRBV27|NA
CASSPTDRYSYNEQFF
TGTGCCAGCAGTCCGACCGACAGGTACTCCTACAATGAGCAGTTCTTC
>TRBD2|TRBJ2-7|TRBV28|NA
CASSFLPGGSYEQYF
TGTGCCAGCAGTTTTCTCCCGGGAGGGTCGTACGAGCAGTACTTC
>NA|TRBJ2-1|TRBV4-3|few
CASSQAGGLYNEQFF
TGCGCCAGCAGCCAGGCCGGGGGTCTGTACAATGAGCAGTTCTTC
>NA|TRBJ2-5|TRBV18|NA
CASSPRERSETQYF
TGTGCCAGCTCACCACGGGAGCGGTCAGAGACCCAGTACTTC
>NA|TRBJ1-1|TRBV7-9|NA
CASSLAGQKAFF
TGTGCCAGCAGCTTAGCAGGTCAGAAAGCTTTCTTT
>NA|TRBJ2-7|TRBV18|few
CASSETTGVTYEQYF
TGTGCCAGCTCAGAGACGACAGGTGTGACCTACGAGCAGTACTTC
>NA|TRBJ1-6|TRBV7-9|once
CASSLEASPLHF
TGTGCCAGCAGCTTGGAGGCTTCACCCCTCCACTTT
>NA|TRBJ2-7|TRBV6-5|few
CASSRVGYEQYF
TGTGCCAGCAGTCGAGTAGGTTACGAGCAGTACTTC
>NA|TRBJ2-7|TRBV2|NA
CASRPNPGGAGEQYF
TGTGCCAGCAGACCCAACCCGGGCGGGGCTGGCGAGCAGTACTTC
>NA|TRBJ2-5|TRBV5-1|few
CASSPNEETQYF
TGCGCCAGCAGCCCTAATGAAGAGACCCAGTACTTC
>NA|TRBJ1-1|TRBV28|few
CASSHIPGVAFF
TGTGCCAGCAGCCACATACCAGGGGTAGCTTTCTTT
>NA|TRBJ2-6|TRBV7-2|NA
CASSSVGLPGANVLTF
TGTGCCAGCAGCTCCGTGGGACTCCCTGGGGCCAACGTCCTGACTTTC
>NA|TRBJ1-2|TRBV15|NA
CATSRDQGSYGYTF
TGTGCCACCAGCAGAGATCAGGGTTCCTATGGCTACACCTTC
>TRBD1|TRBJ1-2|TRBV7-9|NA
CASSFADRALGYTF
TGTGCCAGCAGCTTCGCGGACAGGGCATTGGGCTACACCTTC
>NA|TRBJ2-7|TRBV5-1|NA
CASSSRLGTYSYREQYF
TGCGCCAGCAGCTCCCGACTGGGGACATATTCCTACCGCGAGCAGTACTTC
>TRBD2|TRBJ2-1|TRBV9|NA
CASSVTNGRIYNEQFF
TGTGCCAGCAGCGTAACCAACGGGAGGATATACAATGAGCAGTTCTTC
>NA|TRBJ2-1|TRBV6-6|NA
CASSYDEYNEQFF
TGTGCCAGCAGTTACGACGAGTACAATGAGCAGTTCTTC
>NA|TRBJ2-5|TRBV5-4|NA
CASSLVDGKTQYF
TGTGCCAGCAGCTTGGTGGATGGGAAGACCCAGTACTTC
>TRBD2|TRBJ2-1|TRBV7-6|NA
CASSLGPAPLASGQHNEQFF
TGTGCCAGCAGCTTAGGCCCTGCCCCATTGGCTAGCGGGCAACACAATGAGCAGTTCTTC
>TRBD1|TRBJ1-2|TRBV6-1|NA
CASTEQGIGNYGYTF
TGTGCCAGCACTGAACAGGGGATTGGTAACTATGGCTACACCTTC
>NA|TRBJ1-1|TRBV20-1|NA
CSAARNTEAFF
TGCAGTGCTGCAAGGAACACTGAAGCTTTCTTT
>NA|TRBJ1-4|TRBV5-1|NA
CASSLAPMGRGDAANEKLFF
TGCGCCAGCAGCTTGGCCCCCATGGGCAGGGGCGATGCAGCTAATGAAAAACTGTTTTTT
>NA|TRBJ2-6|TRBV4-2|few
CASSQESRAGSGANVLTF
TGTGCCAGCAGCCAAGAGTCGCGGGCCGGCTCTGGGGCCAACGTCCTGACTTTC
>NA|TRBJ1-2|TRBV7-9|few
CASSPRGLNYGYTF
TGTGCCAGCAGCCCACGGGGACTGAATTATGGCTACACCTTC
>TRBD2|TRBJ2-7|TRBV10-3|NA
CAISLGRVRGDEQYF
TGTGCCATCAGTCTGGGGAGGGTCAGAGGGGACGAGCAGTACTTC